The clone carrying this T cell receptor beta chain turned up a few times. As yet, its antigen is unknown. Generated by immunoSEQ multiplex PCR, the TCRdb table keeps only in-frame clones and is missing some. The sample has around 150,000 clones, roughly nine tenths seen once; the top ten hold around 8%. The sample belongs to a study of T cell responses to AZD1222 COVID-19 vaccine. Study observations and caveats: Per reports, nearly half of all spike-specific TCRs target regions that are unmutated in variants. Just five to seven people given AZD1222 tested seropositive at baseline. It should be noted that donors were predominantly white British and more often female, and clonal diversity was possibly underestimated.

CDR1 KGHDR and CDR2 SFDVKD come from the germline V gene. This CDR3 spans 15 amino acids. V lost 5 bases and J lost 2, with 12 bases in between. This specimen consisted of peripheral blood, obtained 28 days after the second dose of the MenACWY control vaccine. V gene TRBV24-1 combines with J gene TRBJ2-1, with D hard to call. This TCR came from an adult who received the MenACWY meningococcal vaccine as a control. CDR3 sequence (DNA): TGTGCCACCAGTGGTGGGTCTCGCCCCTACAATGAGCAGTTCTTC. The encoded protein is CATSGGSRPYNEQFF.